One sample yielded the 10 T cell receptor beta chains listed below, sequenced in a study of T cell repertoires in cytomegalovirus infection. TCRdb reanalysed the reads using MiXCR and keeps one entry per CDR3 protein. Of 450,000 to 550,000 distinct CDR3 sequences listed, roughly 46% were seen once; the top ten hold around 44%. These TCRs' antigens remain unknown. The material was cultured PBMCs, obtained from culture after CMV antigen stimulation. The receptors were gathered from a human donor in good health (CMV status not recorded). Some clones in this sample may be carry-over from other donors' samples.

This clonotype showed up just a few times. Here the CDR3 DNA reads TGCAGTGCTATGCTTTTTTCGGGGGGGCTGTACAATGAGCAGTTCTTC. Amino acids: CSAMLFSGGLYNEQFF. The chain is built from TRBV20-1 and TRBJ2-1; TRBD2 matches 8 bases. The ends lost 4 bases at V and 4 bases at J; junction bases unmatched: 12. Germline V gives CDR1 DFQATT, CDR2 SNEGSKA (reference sequence). The CDR3 runs to 16 residues.

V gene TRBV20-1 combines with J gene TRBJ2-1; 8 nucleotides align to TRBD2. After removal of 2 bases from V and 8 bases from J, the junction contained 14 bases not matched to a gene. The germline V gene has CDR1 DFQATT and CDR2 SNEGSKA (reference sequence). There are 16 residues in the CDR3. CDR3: CSARKGGGGRLDEQFF. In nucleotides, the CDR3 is TGCAGTGCTAGAAAAGGGGGGGGCGGGAGGCTCGATGAGCAGTTCTTC.

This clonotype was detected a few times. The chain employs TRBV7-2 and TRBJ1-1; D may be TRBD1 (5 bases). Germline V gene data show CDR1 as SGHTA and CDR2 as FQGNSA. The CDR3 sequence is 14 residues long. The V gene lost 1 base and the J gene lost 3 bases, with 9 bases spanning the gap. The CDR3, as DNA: TGTGCCAGCAGCTTAGTTGCAGGGTACACTGAAGCTTTCTTT. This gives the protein CASSLVAGYTEAFF.

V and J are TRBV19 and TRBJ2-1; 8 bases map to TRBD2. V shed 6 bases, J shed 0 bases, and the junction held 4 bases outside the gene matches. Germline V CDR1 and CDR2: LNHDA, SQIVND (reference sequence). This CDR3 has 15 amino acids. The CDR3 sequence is CASSQRGNSYNEQFF. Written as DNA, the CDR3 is TGTGCCAGTAGCCAGCGGGGGAACTCCTACAATGAGCAGTTCTTC.

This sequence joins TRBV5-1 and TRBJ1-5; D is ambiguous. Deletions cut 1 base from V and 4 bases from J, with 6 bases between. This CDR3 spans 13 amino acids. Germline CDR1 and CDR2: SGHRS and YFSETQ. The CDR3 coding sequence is TGCGCCAGCAGCTTGTCAGAGAATCAGCCCCAGCATTTT. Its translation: CASSLSENQPQHF.

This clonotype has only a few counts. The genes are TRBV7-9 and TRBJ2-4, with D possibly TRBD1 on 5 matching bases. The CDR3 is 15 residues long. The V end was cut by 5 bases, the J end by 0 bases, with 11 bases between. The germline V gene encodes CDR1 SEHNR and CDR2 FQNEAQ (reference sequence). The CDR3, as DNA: TGTGCCAGCAGCGTTCAGGGTTTAGCCAAAAACATTCAGTACTTC. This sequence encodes CASSVQGLAKNIQYF.

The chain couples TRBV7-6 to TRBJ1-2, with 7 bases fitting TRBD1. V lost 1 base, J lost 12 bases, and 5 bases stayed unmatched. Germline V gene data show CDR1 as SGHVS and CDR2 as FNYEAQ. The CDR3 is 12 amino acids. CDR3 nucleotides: TGTGCCAGCAGCTTAGAGGACAGGATCAACACCTTC. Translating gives CASSLEDRINTF. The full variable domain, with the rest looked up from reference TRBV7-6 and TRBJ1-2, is GAGVSQSPRYKVTKRGQDVALRCDPISGHVSLYWYRQALGQGPEFLTYFNYEAQQDKSGLPNDRFSAERPEGSISTLTIQRTEQRDSAMYRCASSLEDRINTFGSGTRLTVV.

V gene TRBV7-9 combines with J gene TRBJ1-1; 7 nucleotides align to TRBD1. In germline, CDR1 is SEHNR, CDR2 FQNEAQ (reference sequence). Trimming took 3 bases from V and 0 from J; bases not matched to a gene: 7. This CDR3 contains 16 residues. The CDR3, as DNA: TGTGCCAGCAGCTTTATCTACACAGGGGTGAACACTGAAGCTTTCTTT. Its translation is CASSFIYTGVNTEAFF.

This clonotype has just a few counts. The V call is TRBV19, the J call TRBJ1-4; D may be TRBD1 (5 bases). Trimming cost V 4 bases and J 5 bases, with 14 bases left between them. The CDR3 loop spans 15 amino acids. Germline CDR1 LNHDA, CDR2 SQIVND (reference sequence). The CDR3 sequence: CASSSQQEKNEKLFF. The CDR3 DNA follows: TGTGCCAGTAGTAGCCAACAGGAGAAAAATGAAAAACTGTTTTTT. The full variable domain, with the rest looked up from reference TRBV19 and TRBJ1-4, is DGGITQSPKYLFRKEGQNVTLSCEQNLNHDAMYWYRQDPGQGLRLIYYSQIVNDFQKGDIAEGYSVSREKKESFPLTVTSAQKNPTAFYLCASSSQQEKNEKLFFGSGTQLSVL.

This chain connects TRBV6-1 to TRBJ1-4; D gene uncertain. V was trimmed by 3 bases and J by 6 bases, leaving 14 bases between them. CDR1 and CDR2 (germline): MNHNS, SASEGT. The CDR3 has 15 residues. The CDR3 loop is CASSDSPQAYEKLFF. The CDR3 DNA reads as TGTGCCAGCAGTGACAGCCCTCAGGCGTATGAAAAACTGTTTTTT.